The present TCR beta chain was sequenced within a study of blood T cells in healthy people across ages. Findings and caveats of the study: Estimates drawn from one million T cells were deemed to understate diversity. Fewer expanded clones and more diversity marked long-lived versus aged donors. Donor CMV status was unknown, possibly confounding expanded clonotype changes.

About this clonotype itself: Its antigen is currently unknown.

V lost 1 base and J 5 bases, leaving 9 bases between the germline ends. The CDR3 has 13 amino acids. Alongside a J-beta primer mix, a sample-barcoded 5' primer served in a second PCR lasting roughly 6 to 11 cycles. A single record per CDR3 protein comes from TCRdb applying MiXCR to the 5' RACE reads. The sample has about 620,000 distinct CDR3 sequences; around 21% are singletons. This sequence was found in a man aged 65-85 years in good health. The sample consisted of blood. This sequence joins TRBV12-3 or TRBV12-4 and TRBJ2-7; a possible D gene is TRBD1 (6 bases). CDR3 amino acids: CASSLGNRDEQYF. The DNA for the CDR3 is TGTGCCAGCAGTTTAGGGAACAGGGACGAGCAGTACTTC.